This TCR beta chain was found in a study of CD8+CD57+ T cells in acquired aplastic anemia. CDR3 and TCR beta VDJ profiling relied on a genomic DNA template. TCRdb re-analysed the reads in MiXCR, keeping a single row per CDR3 protein. The table has 210,000 or so distinct CDR3 sequences, roughly 45% seen once. Before being chosen for sequencing, patients had shown CD8+CD57+ cell expansion by flow cytometry. Germline CDR1 and CDR2: LGHNA and YNFKEQ. Trimming took 0 bases from V and 1 from J, leaving 6 bases between them. This CDR3 has 14 amino acids. The chain couples TRBV4-2 to TRBJ1-1; no clear D gene. Material: sorted CD4+, CD8+, or CD8+CD57+ T cells (not recorded which) from PBMCs. The clonotype originates from a human donor with aplastic anemia. The CDR3 coding sequence is TGTGCCAGCAGCCAAGATCCGGGGAACACTGAAGCTTTCTTT. Protein product: CASSQDPGNTEAFF.